By proportion, the clone carrying this T cell receptor (beta chain) is medium-sized (0.01 to 0.1%). The antigen remains undetermined. TCRdb re-derived calls from the reads in MiXCR, one entry per CDR3 protein. The sample shows a few thousand distinct CDR3 sequences, approximately 16% of them seen only once. The data are from a study of liver allograft versus peripheral blood T cells. On the study more broadly: Graft-liver T cell receptor repertoires were compared against recipient peripheral blood repertoires.

The study's findings and limits: T cell receptor repertoires inside liver allografts reportedly differed from those in peripheral blood.

This CDR3 spans 14 amino acids. Germline CDR1 and CDR2: KGHSH and LQKENI. Trimming took off 3 bases at V and 6 bases at J, with 13 bases between the two ends. This rearrangement joins TRBV18 to TRBJ2-3; D remains unclear. The source of this sequence is a human patient who had a liver transplant. The T cells may come from the graft donor. This chain's CDR3 is CASSPAPVADTQYF. The CDR3 coding sequence is TGTGCCAGCTCACCCGCCCCAGTTGCCGATACGCAGTATTTT.